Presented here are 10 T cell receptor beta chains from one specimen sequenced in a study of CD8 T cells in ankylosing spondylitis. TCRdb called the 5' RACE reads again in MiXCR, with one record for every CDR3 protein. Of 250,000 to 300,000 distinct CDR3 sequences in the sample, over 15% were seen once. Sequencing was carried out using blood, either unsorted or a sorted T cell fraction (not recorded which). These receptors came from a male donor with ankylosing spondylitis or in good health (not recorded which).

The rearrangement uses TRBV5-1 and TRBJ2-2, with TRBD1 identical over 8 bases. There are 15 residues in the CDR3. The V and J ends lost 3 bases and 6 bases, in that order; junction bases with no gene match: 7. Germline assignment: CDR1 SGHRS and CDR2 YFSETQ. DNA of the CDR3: TGCGCCAGCAGCTCGACAGGGGAAGTATCCGGGGAGCTGTTTTTT. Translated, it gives CASSSTGEVSGELFF. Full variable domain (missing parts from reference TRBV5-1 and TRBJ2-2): KAGVTQTPRYLIKTRGQQVTLSCSPISGHRSVSWYQQTPGQGLQFLFEYFSETQRNKGNFPGRFSGRQFSNSRSEMNVSTLELGDSALYLCASSSTGEVSGELFFGEGSRLTVL.

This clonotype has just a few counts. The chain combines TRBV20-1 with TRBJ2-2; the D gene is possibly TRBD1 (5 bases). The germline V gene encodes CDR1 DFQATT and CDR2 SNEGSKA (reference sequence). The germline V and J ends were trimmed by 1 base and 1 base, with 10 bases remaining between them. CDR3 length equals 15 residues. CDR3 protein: CSARVAGRNTGELFF. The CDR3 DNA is TGCAGTGCTAGAGTAGCAGGGCGGAACACCGGGGAGCTGTTTTTT.

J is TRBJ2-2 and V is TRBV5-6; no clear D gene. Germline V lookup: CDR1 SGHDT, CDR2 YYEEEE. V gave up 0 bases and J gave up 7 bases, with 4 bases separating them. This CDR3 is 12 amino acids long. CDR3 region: CASSLDVGELFF. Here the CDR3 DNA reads TGTGCCAGCAGCTTGGATGTCGGGGAGCTGTTTTTT.

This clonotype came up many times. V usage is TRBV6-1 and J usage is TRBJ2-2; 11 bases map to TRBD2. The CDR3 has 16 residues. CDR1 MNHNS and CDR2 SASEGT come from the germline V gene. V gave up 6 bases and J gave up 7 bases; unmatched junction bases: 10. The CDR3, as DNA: TGTGCCAGCAGCGCCATTAGCGGGGGGGCGAACGGGGAGCTGTTTTTT. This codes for CASSAISGGANGELFF.

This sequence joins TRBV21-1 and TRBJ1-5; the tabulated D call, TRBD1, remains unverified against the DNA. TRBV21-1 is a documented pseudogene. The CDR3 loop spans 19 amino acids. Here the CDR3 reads CASSKYSDPAGVNNQPQHF. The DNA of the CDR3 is TGTGCCAGCAGCAAATACTCTGACCCGGCCGGGGTAAACAATCAGCCCCAGCATTTT.

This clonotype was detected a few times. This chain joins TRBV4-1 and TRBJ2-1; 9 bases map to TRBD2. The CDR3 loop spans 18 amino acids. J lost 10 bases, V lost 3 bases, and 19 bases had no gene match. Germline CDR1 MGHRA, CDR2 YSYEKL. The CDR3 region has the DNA TGCGCCAGCAGCCATCCCTCCCGGCGGCCTAGCGGGATTAGCGAGCAGTTCTTC. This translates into CASSHPSRRPSGISEQFF.

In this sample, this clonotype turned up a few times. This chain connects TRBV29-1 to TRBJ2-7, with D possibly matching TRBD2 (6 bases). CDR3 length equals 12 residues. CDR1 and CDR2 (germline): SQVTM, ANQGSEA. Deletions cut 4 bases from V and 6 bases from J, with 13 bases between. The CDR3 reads CSVGRESGEQYV. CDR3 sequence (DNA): TGCAGCGTTGGCCGGGAGTCGGGCGAGCAGTACGTC.

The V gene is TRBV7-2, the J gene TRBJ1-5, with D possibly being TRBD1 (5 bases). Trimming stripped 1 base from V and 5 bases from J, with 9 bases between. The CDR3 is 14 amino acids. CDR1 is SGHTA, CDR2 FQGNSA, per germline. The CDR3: CASSLDGGYQPQHF. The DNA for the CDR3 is TGTGCCAGCAGCTTAGATGGGGGGTATCAGCCCCAGCATTTT.

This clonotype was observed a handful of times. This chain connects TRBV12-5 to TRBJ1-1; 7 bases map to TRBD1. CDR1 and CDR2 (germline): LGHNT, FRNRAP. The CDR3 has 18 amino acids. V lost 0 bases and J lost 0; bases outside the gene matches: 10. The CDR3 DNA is TGTGCTAGTGGTTTGGTAAACGGGGACAGCCCTATGAACACTGAAGCTTTCTTT. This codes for CASGLVNGDSPMNTEAFF.

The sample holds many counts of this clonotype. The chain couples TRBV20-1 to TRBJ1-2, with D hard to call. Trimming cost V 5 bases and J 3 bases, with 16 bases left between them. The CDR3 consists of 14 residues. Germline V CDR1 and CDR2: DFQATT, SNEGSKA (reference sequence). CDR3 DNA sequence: TGCAGTGCTCCAAGATTGTTGGGAGACTATGGCTACACCTTC. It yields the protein CSAPRLLGDYGYTF.